The 5 T cell receptor beta chains below all came from one sample that was sequenced in a study of cytomegalovirus exposure and HLA in healthy donors. PCR involved 60 Vbeta and 13 Jbeta primers. Repertoires were generated with immunoSEQ multiplex PCR, while TCRdb's copy carries only in-frame clones and drops some. The sample lists some 160,000 clones; approximately 80% were seen once. The specimen was PBMCs. These receptors originate from a woman between 25 and 40 years old in good health and CMV-seronegative.

V usage is TRBV6-5 and J usage is TRBJ2-5; TRBD2 might be the D (5 bases). The germline V gene encodes CDR1 MNHEY and CDR2 SVGAGI. The CDR3 runs 14 residues. Trimming shortened V by 2 bases and J by 2 bases, and 9 bases separated the two germline ends. The CDR3 loop reads CASSYEGNQETQYF. CDR3 in DNA: TGTGCCAGCAGTTACGAGGGAAATCAAGAGACCCAGTACTTC.

V and J are TRBV9 and TRBJ1-2, with 7 bases matching TRBD1. CDR3 length equals 16 residues. In germline, CDR1 is SGDLS, CDR2 YYNGEE. The trim removed 6 bases at V and 4 bases at J, leaving 15 bases unmatched. CDR3 protein: CASTRRGWRGLYGYTF. The CDR3 bases are TGTGCCAGCACCCGTAGAGGCTGGAGGGGGCTCTATGGCTACACCTTC.

The rearrangement links TRBV30 to TRBJ2-7; 7 positions agree with TRBD1. Germline assignment: CDR1 GTSNPN and CDR2 SVGIG (reference sequence). V was pared by 5 bases and J by 6 bases, with 16 bases of the junction left unmatched. CDR3 size: 15 residues. CDR3 DNA sequence: TGTGCCTGGCTGGCCCGAACGACAGGGTTAGGCGAGCAGTACTTC. Its protein product is CAWLARTTGLGEQYF.

The CDR3 nucleotides read TGCAGTGCTCTGACAGGGGCTGAAGCTTTCTTT. Its protein is CSALTGAEAFF. The chain combines TRBV20-1 with TRBJ1-1; 8 bases map to TRBD1. The CDR3 contains 11 residues. J lost 6 bases, V lost 5 bases, and 2 bases had no gene match. Germline CDR1 reads DFQATT; CDR2 reads SNEGSKA (reference sequence).

This clone was counted a few times. CDR3 residues: CASSLDGLAGGPGRELFF. CDR3 bases: TGCGCCAGCAGCTTGGATGGTCTAGCGGGAGGGCCCGGCCGGGAGCTGTTTTTT. The chain uses TRBV5-1 and TRBJ2-2; 12 bases map to TRBD2. Trimming took 0 bases from V and 9 from J; bases not matched to a gene: 12. This CDR3 is built from 18 residues. The germline CDR1 and CDR2 sequences are SGHRS and YFSETQ.